This T cell receptor beta chain was sequenced for a study of blood T cell repertoires in COVID-19. Sequencing used immunoSEQ multiplex PCR; TCRdb keeps in-frame clones, though not all of them. The sample gives approximately 430,000 clones, 75% to 90% of which show up once; 1.4% is in the top ten. This CDR3 comprises 13 residues. Trimming stripped 3 bases from V and 1 base from J, with 6 bases between. Germline V gene sequence: CDR1 MNHNS, CDR2 SASEGT. The clonotype comes from a woman aged 25 to 39 with active or convalescent COVID-19. The chain recombines TRBV6-1 with TRBJ1-1; D is undetermined. Sequenced input: peripheral blood. The CDR3 coding sequence is TGTGCCAGCAGTGATCCAGGGAACACTGAAGCTTTCTTT. Its protein is CASSDPGNTEAFF.